This TCR beta chain was obtained from a study of technical replicates of blood from several donors. V gave up 2 bases and J gave up 4 bases, with 15 bases separating them. Germline assignment: CDR1 MNHNS and CDR2 SASEGT. This CDR3 has 16 residues. Concerning this clone itself: The same CDR3 also results from other DNA sequences found in this sample.

Measured with immunoSEQ multiplex PCR; TCRdb has only the in-frame clones, and not every one. The sample yields 60,000 to 80,000 clones, approximately 90% seen once. Sequencing was done on a sample of PBMCs. J is TRBJ2-1 and V is TRBV6-1, with a possible D match to TRBD1 (5 bases). The TCR comes from a human donor in good health. Some clones in this sample may be carry-over from other donors' samples. The CDR3 reads CASSERDRGGYNEQFF. CDR3 bases: TGTGCCAGCAGTGAACGCGACAGAGGTGGGTACAATGAGCAGTTCTTC.